This T cell receptor (beta chain) was sequenced during a study of blood T cell repertoires in COVID-19. Looking at the study overall: The United States, Italy and Spain provided the acute and convalescent COVID-19 samples. PBMCs, B-cell-depleted T cells, or T cells were the source of the cDNA or gDNA that made up the material.

Here immunoSEQ multiplex PCR was the method, and the copy in TCRdb shows in-frame clones only, minus some. The data contain more than 400,000 clones, 80% to 95% of them singletons. Germline V lookup: CDR1 SGHRS, CDR2 YFSETQ. The trim removed 3 bases at V and 5 bases at J, leaving 9 bases unmatched. The CDR3 extends over 15 amino acids. The source is a man between 18 and 35 years old who had recovered from COVID-19. The sample comprised PBMCs or T cells enriched from blood (not recorded which). The chain links TRBV5-1 to TRBJ2-7; TRBD1 matches 9 bases. CDR3 DNA sequence: TGCGCCAGCAGCTCGAGTCCCGGGACAGGGAACGAGCAGTACTTC. Its translation: CASSSSPGTGNEQYF.